The 21 T cell receptor beta chains given below trace back to one sample, sequenced in a study of blood T cell repertoires in COVID-19. TCRdb keeps only in-frame clones here, not all; method: immunoSEQ multiplex PCR. The sample consists of 80,000 to 100,000 clones, 82% of them appearing once. The sequenced sample was peripheral blood. These receptors were taken from a man between 65 and 85 years old with active or convalescent COVID-19.

This clone was observed a handful of times. The chain joins TRBV3-1 (or the pseudogene TRBV3-2) to TRBJ1-6; D gene ambiguous. Trimming removed 10 bases from V and 1 base from J, with 8 bases in between. The CDR3 runs 13 residues. Germline V gene data show CDR1 as LGHDT and CDR2 as YNNKEL (reference sequence). The CDR3 DNA reads as TGTGCCACCCGGGGTTCCTATAATTCACCCCTCCACTTT. This encodes CATRGSYNSPLHF.

Written as DNA, the CDR3 is TGTGCCAGCAGTCACCTAACGAACGAGCAGTACTTC. Protein: CASSHLTNEQYF. This rearrangement joins TRBV6-2 or TRBV6-3 to TRBJ2-7; D gene uncertain. V dropped 5 bases and J dropped 5 bases, with 10 bases sitting between them. The CDR3 covers 12 residues. CDR1 MNHEY and CDR2 SVGEGT come from the germline V gene.

The chain links TRBV11-2 to TRBJ2-3; D possibly corresponds to TRBD1 (5 bases). The germline CDR1 and CDR2 sequences are SGHAT and FQNNGV. The CDR3 length is 19 residues. Deletions cut 1 base from V and 5 bases from J, with 25 bases between. Here the CDR3 DNA reads TGTGCCAGCAGCTTAGGGTCTGGTGGGGCCAGGGCCAGAAGAGATACGCAGTATTTT. Amino acids: CASSLGSGGARARRDTQYF. The full variable domain, with the rest looked up from reference TRBV11-2 and TRBJ2-3, is EAGVAQSPRYKIIEKRQSVAFWCNPISGHATLYWYQQILGQGPKLLIQFQNNGVVDDSQLPKDRFSAERLKGVDSTLKIQPAKLEDSAVYLCASSLGSGGARARRDTQYFGPGTRLTVL.

The rearrangement uses TRBV2 and TRBJ2-2; D is unclear. Per germline, CDR1 SNHLY and CDR2 FYNNEI. This CDR3 contains 14 residues. Trimming left V 6 bases short and J 1 base short, with 9 bases between. The chain's CDR3 is CASRAHENTGELFF. In nucleotides, the CDR3 is TGTGCCAGCAGGGCCCACGAGAACACCGGGGAGCTGTTTTTT.

CDR3 amino acids: CASSGDRVASPLHF. Here the CDR3 DNA reads TGTGCCAGCAGCGGGGACAGGGTGGCTTCACCCCTCCACTTT. The chain has TRBV9 and TRBJ1-6, with TRBD1 identical over 9 bases. The CDR3 runs to 14 residues. Germline-derived CDR1 and CDR2 are SGDLS and YYNGEE. Unmatched junction bases numbered 4, after V lost 3 bases and J lost 9 bases.

This chain connects TRBV4-1 to TRBJ1-6, with 8 bases identical to TRBD1. This CDR3 has 19 amino acids. Germline CDR1 is MGHRA and CDR2 is YSYEKL. After removal of 4 bases from V and 0 bases from J, the junction contained 11 bases not matched to a gene. CDR3 coding DNA: TGCGCCAGCAGCCCAAAGGCAGGGGGCTTTAGCTCCTATAATTCACCCCTCCACTTT. Protein sequence: CASSPKAGGFSSYNSPLHF.

V gene TRBV19 combines with J gene TRBJ2-2; D possibly corresponds to TRBD1 (7 bases). The germline V gene has CDR1 LNHDA and CDR2 SQIVND (reference sequence). The CDR3 has 13 amino acids. In nucleotides, the CDR3 is TGTGCAGCCGGGACAGCGGGCTCCGGGGAGCTGTTTTTT. It yields the protein CAAGTAGSGELFF.

This clone was recorded at least ten times. V usage is TRBV10-2 and J usage is TRBJ2-2; weak D call: TRBD1 (6 bases). From germline, CDR1 is WSHSY and CDR2 SAAADI. V was pared by 3 bases and J by 3 bases, with 8 bases between. This CDR3 has 14 amino acids. The CDR3: CASSDQGYTGELFF. CDR3 DNA sequence: TGCGCCAGCAGTGATCAGGGGTACACCGGGGAGCTGTTTTTT.

CDR3 coding DNA: TGTGCCAGCATGAAGGGAGCGGAGTCCTACGAGCAGTACTTC. This encodes CASMKGAESYEQYF. V usage is TRBV2 and J usage is TRBJ2-7; the D gene is possibly TRBD2 (5 bases). Per germline, CDR1 SNHLY and CDR2 FYNNEI. The CDR3 has 14 residues. Trimming removed 7 bases from V and 1 base from J, with 14 bases in between.

This clone appeared a few times. The rearrangement links TRBV5-6 to TRBJ1-5; 7 bases are shared with TRBD1. In germline, CDR1 is SGHDT, CDR2 YYEEEE. Germline trimming cut 4 bases from V and 3 bases from J; bases unmatched to any gene: 4. CDR3 length: 14 residues. CDR3 sequence: CASSRQGFNQPQHF. The DNA of the CDR3 is TGTGCCAGCAGCCGACAGGGATTCAATCAGCCCCAGCATTTT.

The chain is built from TRBV10-3 and TRBJ1-3, with 8 bases lining up with TRBD1. The CDR3 runs 15 residues. The germline gives CDR1 ENHRY, CDR2 SYGVKD. The ends lost 6 bases at V and 0 bases at J; junction bases unmatched: 4. CDR3 sequence reads: CAISRQGRSGNTIYF. The CDR3 DNA reads as TGTGCCATCAGCCGACAGGGGCGCTCTGGAAACACCATATATTTT.

CDR3 sequence reads: CASSPRTVLNYGYTF. The CDR3, as DNA: TGTGCCAGCAGCCCCCGGACAGTCCTGAACTATGGCTACACCTTC. The gene calls are TRBV4-2 and TRBJ1-2, with D maybe TRBD1 (6 bases). V lost 4 bases and J lost 2, with 14 bases in between. The CDR3 is 15 amino acids. The germline V gene has CDR1 LGHNA and CDR2 YNFKEQ.

The J gene is TRBJ2-7, the V gene TRBV6-5, with 9 bases matching TRBD1. Unmatched junction bases numbered 8, after V lost 6 bases and J lost 2 bases. Germline CDR1 is MNHEY and CDR2 is SVGAGI. The CDR3 sequence is 15 residues long. The CDR3 reads CASRTKTGGAYEQYF. For the CDR3, the DNA is TGTGCCAGCAGGACAAAGACAGGGGGTGCCTACGAGCAGTACTTC.

To note about this clone: At one end the junction does not follow the germline gene, possibly because of a read error. The V and J genes are TRBV7-7 and TRBJ2-1; 10 bases align to TRBD2. Germline V lookup: CDR1 SSHAT, CDR2 FNYEAQ (reference sequence). The CDR3 is 15 residues long. The CDR3 spells CASSHTSGARNEQFF. For the CDR3, the DNA is TGTGCTAGCAGCCACACTAGCGGGGCTAGAAATGAGCAGTTCTTC.

A single count supports this clone. The CDR3 loop reads CASTPGAGELFF. CDR3 DNA sequence: TGTGCCAGCACCCCGGGGGCCGGGGAGCTGTTTTTT. V and J are TRBV12-3 or TRBV12-4 and TRBJ2-2, with TRBD2 as a possible D gene (6 bases). The CDR3 loop spans 12 amino acids. The germline V and J ends were trimmed by 7 bases and 6 bases, with 9 bases remaining between them.

The chain combines TRBV10-2 with TRBJ1-2; maybe TRBD1 (5 bases). The germline V gene encodes CDR1 WSHSY and CDR2 SAAADI. This CDR3 contains 13 residues. The V end lost 5 bases, the J end lost 5 bases, and 12 bases lay between the germline ends. The CDR3 loop is CASSPRVRYGYTF. In nucleotides, the CDR3 is TGCGCCAGCAGTCCCAGGGTCCGATATGGCTACACCTTC.

The chain joins TRBV12-3 or TRBV12-4 to TRBJ1-5; no reliable D call. The length of the CDR3 is 13 residues. The ends were cut back, 5 bases at V and 7 bases at J, with 12 bases in the middle. CDR3 coding DNA: TGTGCCAGCAGTCTGCCCCCCGGGCAGCCCCAGCATTTT. It is translated as CASSLPPGQPQHF.

This rearrangement joins TRBV5-1 to TRBJ1-5; the match to TRBD1 covers 9 bases. With 4 bases clipped from V and 3 bases from J, the junction kept 5 bases outside the gene matches. Germline CDR1 is SGHRS and CDR2 is YFSETQ. CDR3 size: 15 residues. The CDR3 nucleotides are TGCGCCAGCAGCCCCGGACAGGGGAACAATCAGCCCCAGCATTTT. Encoded protein: CASSPGQGNNQPQHF.

This clone was seen a handful of times. The chain combines TRBV6-6 with TRBJ1-4; 10 nucleotides match TRBD1. V lost 5 bases, J lost 4 bases, and 1 base stayed unmatched. CDR1 and CDR2 (germline): MNHNY, SVGAGI (reference sequence). This CDR3 comprises 14 residues. The CDR3: CASSRTGGNEKLFF. CDR3 bases: TGTGCCAGCAGTAGGACAGGGGGTAATGAAAAACTGTTTTTT.

This sequence joins TRBV7-6 and TRBJ2-2; D may be TRBD2 (5 bases). Trimming left V 0 bases short and J 4 bases short, with 15 bases between. Germline assignment: CDR1 SGHVS and CDR2 FNYEAQ. The CDR3 runs 17 residues. The CDR3 reads CASSLAPLARATGELFF. The CDR3, as DNA: TGTGCCAGCAGCTTAGCGCCCCTAGCTCGGGCCACCGGGGAGCTGTTTTTT.

J is TRBJ1-2 and V is TRBV6-6, with D perhaps TRBD1 (6 bases). The CDR3 totals 14 residues. The germline V gene encodes CDR1 MNHNY and CDR2 SVGAGI (reference sequence). V gave up 7 bases and J gave up 0 bases, with 12 bases separating them. The CDR3 nucleotides read TGTGCCAGCACCCAAACAGGGACTAACTATGGCTACACCTTC. It codes for CASTQTGTNYGYTF.